This section outlines one TCR beta chain sequence together with its context. This clone's antigen is unknown. No much larger clone is present one base from it, and per-base qualities are unavailable. The library was made by PCR. Sequenced on a HiSeq X Ten. TCRdb reprocessing: public reads trimmed at Q25 with fastp, clones called with MiXCR, in-frame beta chains kept. Rows merge per CDR3 protein into single entries with the most common DNA and genes. For this sample there are about 12,000 distinct CDR3 sequences; roughly 47% appear just once. The leading ten clones occupy just under 30% of the sample. This sample is drawn from a study of CD4 and CD8 cells across lung adenocarcinoma regions (dated 2018 in TCRdb). Concerning the study at large: Intratumor heterogeneity of the T cell receptor repertoire was examined by comparing tumor centers with tumor margins.

Spanning cysteine to phenylalanine, the CDR3 consists of 17 amino acids. The DNA shown is the 51-base CDR3, in frame from base 1. A distance of 31 bases separates the germline ends of V and J, which lose 6 bases and 11 bases respectively. In the germline V gene, CDR1 corresponds to MNHNS and CDR2 to SASEGT. Patients with localized lung adenocarcinoma, a subtype of non-small cell lung cancer, were used as donors. The margins of localized lung adenocarcinomas were where the samples came from. For TCR repertoire analysis, CD8+ T cells from tumor tissue were profiled apart from CD4+ T cells. The chain joins TRBV6-1 to TRBJ2-5, and perhaps TRBD1 as D gene, on 5 matching bases. What was sequenced was CD8+ T cells from the margin of a lung tumor. What this sample's cell subset or site label stands for: tumor margin region. The clonotype comes from a male donor with lung adenocarcinoma. The CD4 and CD8 labels of this study may be unreliable. The DNA sequence is TGTGCCAGCAGACTGGGGCTCCAGGCTGCGCGCACAGATGCGCAGTACTTC. This gives the protein CASRLGLQAARTDAQYF.